One and the same sample provided the 31 T cell receptor beta chains below, sequenced in a study of shared clonotypes between healthy human individuals. Measured with immunoSEQ multiplex PCR; TCRdb has only the in-frame clones, and not every one. The data contain about 560,000 clones, about 80% of them singletons. Specimen: PBMCs. These receptors came from a woman between 40 and 55 years old in good health. Some clones in this sample may be carry-over from other donors' samples.

The chain employs TRBV4-3 and TRBJ2-1; no clear D gene. CDR3 size: 13 residues. Germline values: CDR1 LGHNA, CDR2 YSLEER. The germline V and J ends were trimmed by 5 bases and 5 bases, with 10 bases remaining between them. CDR3 nucleotides: TGCGCCAGCAGCTCGCTTACTAACAATGAGCAGTTCTTC. It yields the protein CASSSLTNNEQFF.

This chain joins TRBV25-1 and TRBJ2-1, with a possible D match to TRBD2 (5 bases). Germline-derived CDR1 and CDR2 are MGHDK and SYGVNS. CDR3 length: 14 amino acids. V was cut by 3 bases and J by 5 bases, with 11 bases left in between. The CDR3 DNA sequence: TGTGCCAGCAGTGATTCTAGGACTCACAATGAGCAGTTCTTC. It specifies CASSDSRTHNEQFF.

V gene TRBV4-2 combines with J gene TRBJ2-7; 7 nucleotides agree with TRBD2. The CDR3 is 16 residues long. From germline, CDR1 is LGHNA and CDR2 YNFKEQ. Losses at the gene ends were 2 bases for V and 1 base for J; bases not matched to a gene: 8. The CDR3 region is CASSQTAGVRSYEQYF. Here the CDR3 DNA reads TGTGCCAGCAGCCAAACGGCGGGAGTAAGATCCTACGAGCAGTACTTC.

The J gene is TRBJ2-1, the V gene TRBV11-2, with 9 bases that match TRBD2. Germline loops: CDR1 SGHAT, CDR2 FQNNGV. The CDR3 contains 16 residues. Trimming cost V 5 bases and J 7 bases; bases outside gene matches: 12. CDR3 coding DNA: TGTGCCAGCAGCCTTAGGCGCGGGAGGGCTGCAAATGAGCAGTTCTTC. This sequence encodes CASSLRRGRAANEQFF.

This sequence joins TRBV5-6 and TRBJ2-7; perhaps TRBD2 as D (6 bases). Trimming took off 4 bases at V and 0 bases at J, with 11 bases between the two ends. The CDR3 is 14 amino acids. Germline V gene data show CDR1 as SGHDT and CDR2 as YYEEEE. CDR3 nucleotides: TGTGCCAGCAGCGCCACGGGACTCTCCTACGAGCAGTACTTC. Translating gives CASSATGLSYEQYF.

The V call is TRBV7-9, the J call TRBJ1-1, with no clear D. The CDR3 sequence is 13 residues long. Germline CDR1 is SEHNR and CDR2 is FQNEAQ (reference sequence). The ends were cut back, 3 bases at V and 1 base at J, with 6 bases in the middle. The CDR3 DNA reads TGTGCCAGCAGCTTCATGCCGAACACTGAAGCTTTCTTT. Its protein is CASSFMPNTEAFF.

This clone has just one count. The rearrangement links TRBV2 to TRBJ2-1; perhaps TRBD1 as D (6 bases). CDR1 is SNHLY, CDR2 FYNNEI, per germline. The V gene lost 8 bases and the J gene lost 3 bases, with 17 bases spanning the gap. This CDR3 comprises 15 residues. The CDR3 loop is CASGQGAGDYNEQFF. In DNA form, the CDR3 reads TGTGCCAGCGGCCAGGGCGCAGGGGACTACAATGAGCAGTTCTTC. Together with reference TRBV2 and TRBJ2-1, the CDR3 gives the full variable domain: EPEVTQTPSHQVTQMGQEVILRCVPISNHLYFYWYRQILGQKVEFLVSFYNNEISEKSEIFDDQFSVERPDGSNFTLKIRSTKLEDSAMYFCASGQGAGDYNEQFFGPGTRLTVL.

Of note for this clone: This CDR3 is also generated by other DNA sequences in the sample. The chain combines TRBV6-5 with TRBJ1-3; D is ambiguous. The CDR3 has 15 amino acids. The germline gives CDR1 MNHEY, CDR2 SVGAGI. Trimming shortened V by 0 bases and J by 2 bases, and 8 bases separated the two germline ends. In nucleotides, the CDR3 is TGTGCCAGCAGTTACTCGGGAACGGCTGGAAACACCATATATTTT. It translates to CASSYSGTAGNTIYF.

The gene calls are TRBV5-1 and TRBJ1-1, with a possible D match to TRBD1 (5 bases). There are 15 residues in the CDR3. CDR1 and CDR2 from the germline V gene are SGHRS and YFSETQ. V was cut by 0 bases and J by 0 bases, with 9 bases left in between. This CDR3 is CASSLGQLMNTEAFF. CDR3 sequence (DNA): TGCGCCAGCAGCTTGGGACAGCTCATGAACACTGAAGCTTTCTTT.

The chain is built from TRBV7-9 and TRBJ2-7, with 7 bases fitting TRBD2. The CDR3 is 15 residues long. Germline V gene sequence: CDR1 SEHNR, CDR2 FQNEAQ (reference sequence). V trimming: 0 bases; J trimming: 7 bases; junction bases outside the gene matches: 9. The CDR3 region is CASSLAQAGVGEQYF. CDR3 bases: TGTGCCAGCAGCTTAGCGCAGGCGGGAGTCGGTGAGCAGTACTTC.

The J gene is TRBJ2-3, the V gene TRBV4-1; D perhaps matches TRBD1 (6 bases). The V gene lost 4 bases and the J gene lost 4 bases, with 12 bases spanning the gap. Per the germline V gene, CDR1 is MGHRA and CDR2 is YSYEKL. This CDR3 is 14 amino acids long. The DNA of the CDR3 is TGCGCCAGCAGCCCCAGGGGTATCGCAGATACGCAGTATTTT. Translation gives CASSPRGIADTQYF.

This clone was seen only a few times. V usage is TRBV10-1 and J usage is TRBJ2-3, with 10 nucleotides matching TRBD1. CDR1 and CDR2 from the germline V gene are WNHNN and SYGVQD (reference sequence). The length of the CDR3 is 15 residues. V lost 0 bases and J lost 6; bases outside the gene matches: 3. CDR3 sequence reads: CASSESGQGTDTQYF. CDR3 DNA: TGCGCCAGCAGTGAGTCGGGACAGGGGACGGATACGCAGTATTTT.

V and J are TRBV9 and TRBJ2-1; D gene uncertain. V was clipped by 3 bases and J by 8 bases, with 9 bases between them. The CDR3 has 12 residues. In germline, CDR1 is SGDLS, CDR2 YYNGEE. DNA of the CDR3: TGTGCCAGCAGCGCCCATTTCGATGAGCAGTTCTTC. Residues: CASSAHFDEQFF. Complete variable domain (other parts from reference TRBV9 and TRBJ2-1): DSGVTQTPKHLITATGQRVTLRCSPRSGDLSVYWYQQSLDQGLQFLIQYYNGEERAKGNILERFSAQQFPDLHSELNLSSLELGDSALYFCASSAHFDEQFFGPGTRLTVL.

The chain is built from TRBV7-9 and TRBJ2-5; D unresolved. Germline loops: CDR1 SEHNR, CDR2 FQNEAQ (reference sequence). This CDR3 contains 11 residues. The germline V and J ends were trimmed by 1 base and 6 bases, with 3 bases remaining between them. This CDR3 reads CASSLVKTQYF. The CDR3 region has the DNA TGTGCCAGCAGCTTAGTGAAGACCCAGTACTTC. Full variable domain (rest looked up from reference TRBV7-9 and TRBJ2-5): DTGVSQNPRHKITKRGQNVTFRCDPISEHNRLYWYRQTLGQGPEFLTYFQNEAQLEKSRLLSDRFSAERPKGSFSTLEIQRTEQGDSAMYLCASSLVKTQYFGPGTRLLVL.

V usage is TRBV7-9 and J usage is TRBJ1-1; 7 bases match TRBD1. CDR1 is SEHNR, CDR2 FQNEAQ, per germline (reference sequence). The V gene end was trimmed by 6 bases and the J gene end by 4 bases; junction bases not matched to a gene: 20. The CDR3 runs 18 residues. This CDR3 reads CASRPTPKGAGGSTEAFF. The CDR3 region has the DNA TGTGCCAGCAGACCTACCCCCAAGGGGGCAGGGGGAAGCACTGAAGCTTTCTTT.

The genes are TRBV25-1 and TRBJ2-3, with D unclear. Trimming left V 2 bases short and J 4 bases short, with 7 bases between. Per germline, CDR1 MGHDK and CDR2 SYGVNS. The CDR3 sequence is 13 residues long. The CDR3 DNA follows: TGTGCCAGCAGTGAAGAGGTTTCAGATACGCAGTATTTT. Residues: CASSEEVSDTQYF.

The rearrangement links TRBV6-5 to TRBJ1-2, with D uncertain. Germline CDR1 MNHEY, CDR2 SVGAGI. CDR3 length: 15 amino acids. Trimming cost V 2 bases and J 0 bases, with 10 bases left between them. The CDR3 is CASSYTGVSNYGYTF. CDR3 DNA sequence: TGTGCCAGCAGTTACACGGGTGTCTCTAACTATGGCTACACCTTC.

The chain couples TRBV9 to TRBJ2-7, with TRBD1 matching over 7 bases. This CDR3 is built from 13 residues. Trimming at V came to 0 bases and at J to 8 bases, leaving 5 bases not matched to a gene. Germline values: CDR1 SGDLS, CDR2 YYNGEE. The CDR3 nucleotides read TGTGCCAGCAGCGTAGCCGACAGGGATAAGCAGTACTTC. This translates into CASSVADRDKQYF.

This rearrangement joins TRBV19 to TRBJ2-5; D unresolved. The V gene lost 8 bases and the J gene lost 0 bases, with 7 bases spanning the gap. From germline, CDR1 is LNHDA and CDR2 SQIVND (reference sequence). The CDR3 length is 12 residues. CDR3 sequence: CASSRDQETQYF. DNA for the CDR3: TGTGCCAGTTCCCGGGACCAAGAGACCCAGTACTTC. The full variable domain, with the rest looked up from reference TRBV19 and TRBJ2-5, is DGGITQSPKYLFRKEGQNVTLSCEQNLNHDAMYWYRQDPGQGLRLIYYSQIVNDFQKGDIAEGYSVSREKKESFPLTVTSAQKNPTAFYLCASSRDQETQYFGPGTRLLVL.

The rearrangement links TRBV7-2 to TRBJ1-1; no clear D. Germline-derived CDR1 and CDR2 are SGHTA and FQGNSA. This CDR3 has 13 amino acids. Trimming left V 3 bases short and J 3 bases short, with 8 bases between. CDR3 in amino acids: CASSFSRDTEAFF. In DNA form, the CDR3 reads TGTGCCAGCAGCTTCTCACGAGACACTGAAGCTTTCTTT.

The V gene is TRBV28, the J gene TRBJ1-2, with a tentative D call TRBD1 (6 bases). The V gene lost 5 bases and the J gene lost 4 bases, with 11 bases spanning the gap. The germline gives CDR1 MDHEN, CDR2 SYDVKM. The CDR3 loop spans 13 amino acids. CDR3 coding DNA: TGTGCCAGCAGTCAAACAGGGCCCTATGGCTACACCTTC. Translation: CASSQTGPYGYTF.

This chain connects TRBV4-3 to TRBJ1-4; D gene ambiguous. CDR1 and CDR2 from the germline V gene are LGHNA and YSLEER. V was pared by 0 bases and J by 8 bases, with 16 bases between. The CDR3 spans 16 residues. The CDR3 spells CASSQDTGRFGEKLFF. The CDR3 DNA is TGCGCCAGCAGCCAAGATACGGGGAGATTTGGCGAAAAACTGTTTTTT.

The rearrangement joins TRBV13 to TRBJ2-7; 9 positions agree with TRBD1. CDR1 and CDR2 from the germline V gene are PRHDT and FYEKMQ (reference sequence). The trim removed 4 bases at V and 3 bases at J, leaving 4 bases unmatched. The CDR3 sequence is 14 residues long. The CDR3 DNA reads TGTGCCAGCAGCTCCGGACAGGGGAACTACGAGCAGTACTTC. Encoded protein: CASSSGQGNYEQYF.

V usage is TRBV7-2 and J usage is TRBJ1-2, with TRBD1 matching over 12 bases. Germline V gene data show CDR1 as SGHTA and CDR2 as FQGNSA. V was clipped by 2 bases and J by 9 bases; unmatched bases: 7. There are 15 residues in the CDR3. The CDR3 region is CASSLQPGTGGSYTF. The CDR3, as DNA: TGTGCCAGCAGCTTACAACCCGGGACAGGGGGCAGCTACACCTTC. Full variable domain (remainder filled in from reference TRBV7-2 and TRBJ1-2): GAGVSQSPSNKVTEKGKDVELRCDPISGHTALYWYRQSLGQGLEFLIYFQGNSAPDKSGLPSDRFSAERTGGSVSTLTIQRTQQEDSAVYLCASSLQPGTGGSYTFGSGTRLTVV.

This clone was seen a single time. The chain recombines TRBV5-4 with TRBJ2-7; 9 bases are shared with TRBD2. CDR1 and CDR2 from the germline V gene are SGHNT and YYREEE (reference sequence). CDR3 size: 15 residues. V dropped 0 bases and J dropped 6; count of bases not matched to a gene: 7. The CDR3 region is CASSLDRGRASEQYF. The CDR3, as DNA: TGTGCCAGCAGCTTGGATCGCGGGAGGGCCTCCGAGCAGTACTTC.

This clone was detected a few times. This sequence joins TRBV25-1 and TRBJ2-2; 8 bases map to TRBD1. CDR1 is MGHDK and CDR2 is SYGVNS in the germline V gene. This CDR3 spans 14 amino acids. The junction had 3 bases not matched to a gene; V was cut back by 5 bases and J by 4 bases. DNA for the CDR3: TGTGCCAGCAGTCCCAGGGGGCGCACCGGGGAGCTGTTTTTT. Its translation: CASSPRGRTGELFF.

The V gene is TRBV7-9, the J gene TRBJ1-4; D possibly corresponds to TRBD1 (6 bases). Deletions cut 1 base from V and 5 bases from J, with 11 bases between. This CDR3 is 15 amino acids long. Germline values: CDR1 SEHNR, CDR2 FQNEAQ (reference sequence). CDR3 in amino acids: CASSLDTGSNEKLFF. CDR3 nucleotide sequence: TGTGCCAGCAGCTTAGACACAGGGTCCAATGAAAAACTGTTTTTT.

The chain recombines TRBV27 with TRBJ2-5; 7 bases are a match to TRBD2. Germline V CDR1 and CDR2: MNHEY, SMNVEV (reference sequence). The V and J ends lost 6 bases and 5 bases, in that order; junction bases with no gene match: 12. The CDR3 runs to 15 residues. The CDR3 sequence: CASRVTWEGSETQYF. The CDR3 DNA reads as TGTGCCAGCAGGGTTACCTGGGAGGGGTCGGAGACCCAGTACTTC.

The rearrangement links TRBV28 to TRBJ2-4; 8 positions agree with TRBD1. The CDR3 loop spans 12 amino acids. The V gene's germline CDR1 is MDHEN and CDR2 SYDVKM. V lost 7 bases, J lost 6 bases, and 2 bases stayed unmatched. The CDR3 sequence is CASTGGLNIQYF. The CDR3 nucleotides are TGTGCCAGCACAGGGGGCTTAAACATTCAGTACTTC.

V usage is TRBV28 and J usage is TRBJ1-2, with TRBD1 identical over 9 bases. Germline V lookup: CDR1 MDHEN, CDR2 SYDVKM. V dropped 6 bases and J dropped 4; count of bases not matched to a gene: 6. The CDR3 totals 14 residues. This CDR3 reads CASRTGTGIYGYTF. The DNA for the CDR3 is TGTGCCAGCAGAACCGGGACAGGGATCTATGGCTACACCTTC.

This chain links TRBV7-9 with TRBJ2-7; TRBD1 matches at 10 bases. This CDR3 comprises 15 residues. V lost 3 bases and J lost 9; bases outside the gene matches: 11. Germline V lookup: CDR1 SEHNR, CDR2 FQNEAQ (reference sequence). This CDR3 is CASSFSGTGAPRQYF. CDR3 coding DNA: TGTGCCAGCAGCTTCTCCGGGACAGGGGCGCCACGGCAGTACTTC.